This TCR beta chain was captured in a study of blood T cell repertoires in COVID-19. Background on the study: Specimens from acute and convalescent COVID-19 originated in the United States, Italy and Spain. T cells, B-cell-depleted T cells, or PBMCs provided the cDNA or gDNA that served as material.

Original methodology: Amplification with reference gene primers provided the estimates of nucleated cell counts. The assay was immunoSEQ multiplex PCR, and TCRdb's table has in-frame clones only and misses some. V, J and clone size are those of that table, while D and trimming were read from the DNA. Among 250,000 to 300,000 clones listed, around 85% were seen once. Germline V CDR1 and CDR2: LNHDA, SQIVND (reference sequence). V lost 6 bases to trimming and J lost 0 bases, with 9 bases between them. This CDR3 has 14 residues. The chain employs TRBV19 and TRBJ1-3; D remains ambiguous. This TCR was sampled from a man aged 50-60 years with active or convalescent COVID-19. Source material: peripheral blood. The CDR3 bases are TGTGCCAGTAGGGACGGGAACTCTGGAAACACCATATATTTT. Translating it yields CASRDGNSGNTIYF.